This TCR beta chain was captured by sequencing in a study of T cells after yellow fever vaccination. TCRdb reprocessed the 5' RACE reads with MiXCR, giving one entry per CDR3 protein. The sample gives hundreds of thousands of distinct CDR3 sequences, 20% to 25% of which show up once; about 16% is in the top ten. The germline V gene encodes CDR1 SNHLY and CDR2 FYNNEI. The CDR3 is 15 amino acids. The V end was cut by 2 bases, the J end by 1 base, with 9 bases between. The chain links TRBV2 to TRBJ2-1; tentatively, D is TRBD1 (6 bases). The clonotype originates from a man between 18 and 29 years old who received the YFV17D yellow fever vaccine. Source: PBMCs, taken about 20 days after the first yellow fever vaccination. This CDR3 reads CASSETGYSYNEQFF. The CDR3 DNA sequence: TGTGCCAGCAGTGAAACAGGGTATTCCTACAATGAGCAGTTCTTC.